This T cell receptor beta chain was sequenced for a study of blood T cell repertoires in COVID-19. Across the study: Specimens from acute and convalescent COVID-19 originated in the United States, Italy and Spain. PBMCs, B-cell-depleted T cells, or T cells provided the cDNA or gDNA that made up the material.

This CDR3 spans 15 amino acids. Germline assignment: CDR1 SGHAT and CDR2 FQNNGV. J lost 7 bases, V lost 5 bases, and 7 bases had no gene match. Per the study methods: Nucleated cell counts were estimated from reference gene primer amplification. The assay was immunoSEQ multiplex PCR, and TCRdb's table has in-frame clones only and misses some. D and trimming were read from the DNA, whereas the V and J calls and clone size are those reported in that table. Of more than 70,000 clones in the sample, 80% to 95% are singletons; the top ten hold 0.75% to 0.8%. This clone was picked up a small number of times.

The sequence was collected from a woman at least 80 years old with acute or convalescent COVID-19. Material for sequencing was peripheral blood. The V call is TRBV11-2, the J call TRBJ2-1, with 11 bases fitting TRBD1. DNA of the CDR3: TGTGCCAGCAGCCCGGGACAGGGGGAATTGAATGAGCAGTTCTTC. Translated, it gives CASSPGQGELNEQFF.